Listed below are T cell receptor beta chains from one sample, sequenced in a study of neurological immune-mediated disorders. TCRdb reprocessed the 5' RACE reads with MiXCR, giving one entry per CDR3 protein. The sample shows about 74,000 distinct CDR3 sequences, less than 5.5% of them seen only once. Sequenced material: PBMCs. The receptors stem from a man aged 18 to 29 with multiple sclerosis. Each CDR3 is given with its conserved first and last residue. The D gene is left open where the match is weak. Clone size is not always given. Where it is, it says once, few, many or a class for expanded clones.

v_gene	abundance	d_gene	j_gene	CDR3nt	CDR3aa
TRBV7-2	many	TRBD1	TRBJ1-1	TGTGCCAGCAGCCCCCGGACAGGGGGTTGGACTGAAGCTTTCTTT	CASSPRTGGWTEAFF
TRBV20-1	many	TRBD2	TRBJ2-7	TGCAGTGCTGAACCCGGGACTAGCGGTACCTACGAGCAGTACTTC	CSAEPGTSGTYEQYF
TRBV12-3/TRBV12-4	many	.	TRBJ2-3	TGTGCCAGCAGTTTAGCCATAGATGATACGCAGTATTTT	CASSLAIDDTQYF
TRBV5-1	many	TRBD2	TRBJ2-7	TGCGCCAGCAGCTTGAAATCTAGCGGGATCTACGAGCAGTACTTC	CASSLKSSGIYEQYF
TRBV29-1	many	TRBD2	TRBJ2-3	TGCAGCGTTCTGACTAGCGGGGGGGCAGATACGCAGTATTTT	CSVLTSGGADTQYF
TRBV6-5	many	TRBD1	TRBJ1-4	TGTGCCAGCAGTCTTCGGGGGACAGGGAATGAAAAACTGTTTTTT	CASSLRGTGNEKLFF
TRBV3-1	many	.	TRBJ2-2	TGTGCCAGCAGCCAAGATGCAACAGCCACCGGGGAGCTGTTTTTT	CASSQDATATGELFF
TRBV29-1	many	TRBD2	TRBJ2-7	TGCAGCGCTTCAGCGGGAAGCTCCTACGAGCAGTACTTC	CSASAGSSYEQYF
TRBV10-3	many	.	TRBJ2-2	TGTGCCAACGCGGAGACTAGGGACACCGGGGAGCTGTTTTTT	CANAETRDTGELFF
TRBV6-2/TRBV6-3	many	.	TRBJ2-2	TGTGCCAGCAGTTACCTGCTAGCCACCGGGGAGCTGTTTTTT	CASSYLLATGELFF
TRBV12-3/TRBV12-4	many	.	TRBJ2-2	TGTGCCAGCAGTTTAGAAAATTCCGGGGAGCTGTTTTTT	CASSLENSGELFF
TRBV5-1	many	TRBD2	TRBJ2-1	TGCGCCAGCAGCTCGGAGGGGGCGGGAGGGCCGCTTGAGCAGTTCTTC	CASSSEGAGGPLEQFF
TRBV3-1	many	TRBD2	TRBJ2-3	TGTGCCAGCACCCCGGGTGGAATAGCGGGGGGAGATACGCAGTATTTT	CASTPGGIAGGDTQYF
TRBV24-1	many	TRBD1	TRBJ2-2	TGTGCCACCGAGGGACAGACCACCGGGGAGCTGTTTTTT	CATEGQTTGELFF
TRBV4-2	many	.	TRBJ2-1	TGTGCCAGCAGCCAAGATGGGGGACTGCACAATGAGCAGTTCTTC	CASSQDGGLHNEQFF
TRBV4-3	many	TRBD1	TRBJ1-4	TGCGCCAGCAGCCGCAAGACAGGGCAGGATGAAAAACTGTTTTTT	CASSRKTGQDEKLFF
TRBV29-1	many	.	TRBJ1-1	TGCAGCGTTAGGAGGACAGACACGAACACTGAAGCTTTCTTT	CSVRRTDTNTEAFF
TRBV20-1	many	TRBD1	TRBJ1-5	TGCAGTGCTAAGGGACAGACGGGGCAGCCCCAGCATTTT	CSAKGQTGQPQHF
TRBV7-2	many	TRBD1	TRBJ1-2	TGTGCCAGCAGCTTAGGCCAGGGGGAAGGTGGCTACACCTTC	CASSLGQGEGGYTF
TRBV2	many	.	TRBJ2-5	TGTGCCAGCAGTGGGGACTCGGAGACCCAGTACTTC	CASSGDSETQYF
TRBV5-1	many	TRBD1	TRBJ2-7	TGCGCCAGCAGCTTGCGCTCAGGGACAGACGAGCAGTACTTC	CASSLRSGTDEQYF
TRBV12-3/TRBV12-4	many	TRBD1	TRBJ2-6	TGTGCCAGCAGTCCCCTGACAGGGTTCGACTCTGGGGCCAACGTCCTGACTTTC	CASSPLTGFDSGANVLTF
TRBV20-1	many	TRBD1	TRBJ1-5	TGCAGTGCTGGACGGGACAGGGGTCAGCCCCAGCATTTT	CSAGRDRGQPQHF
TRBV6-5	few	.	TRBJ1-2	TGTGCCAGCAGCATTAAAGGGTACTATGGCTACACCTTC	CASSIKGYYGYTF
TRBV20-1	medium-sized	.	TRBJ1-2	TGCAGTGCTAGAGGCGCAGGGCGGGTAGATGGCTACACCTTC	CSARGAGRVDGYTF
TRBV3-1	many	.	TRBJ2-1	TGTGCCAGCAGCCCTCCCGGGCCCAAGCAGTTCTTC	CASSPPGPKQFF
TRBV28	many	.	TRBJ2-1	TGTGCCAGCAGTTCCTACGGACTGGACAATGAGCAGTTCTTC	CASSSYGLDNEQFF
TRBV11-2	many	.	TRBJ2-1	TGTGCCAGCAGCCGTCGGGGGCCACCCTACAATGAGCAGTTCTTC	CASSRRGPPYNEQFF
TRBV20-1	many	.	TRBJ1-2	TGCAGTGCTAGAGATATAACATCTAACTATGGCTACACCTTC	CSARDITSNYGYTF
TRBV20-1	many	TRBD2	TRBJ2-7	TGCAGTGCCGTAGCGGGGCGACCCTACGAGCAGTACTTC	CSAVAGRPYEQYF
TRBV19	many	TRBD2	TRBJ2-1	TGTGCCAGTAGTGCCAGCGGGGACTACAATGAGCAGTTCTTC	CASSASGDYNEQFF
TRBV7-7	many	.	TRBJ1-1	TGTGCCAGCAGCGCATCTACCGGGACAGAAGCTTTCTTT	CASSASTGTEAFF
TRBV20-1	.	.	TRBJ2-1	TGCAGTGTTAGAGGCCCAGGGGGGAGGCTGTTCTTC	CSVRGPGGRLFF
TRBV28	many	.	TRBJ2-5	TGTGCCAGCGCCGTAGTCCAAGAGACCCAGTACTTC	CASAVVQETQYF
TRBV20-1	many	TRBD2	TRBJ2-2	TGCAGTGCACACGGACTAGCGGGGGCGAACACCGGGGAGCTGTTTTTT	CSAHGLAGANTGELFF
TRBV20-1	many	TRBD1	TRBJ1-2	TGCAGTGCTAGAGGCGGGTCAGGGGGCTCGGTTAACTATGGCTACACCTTC	CSARGGSGGSVNYGYTF
TRBV7-3	many	.	TRBJ1-1	TGTGCCAGCAGCTTAACGGTGAACACTGAAGCTTTCTTT	CASSLTVNTEAFF
TRBV6-4	many	.	TRBJ2-7	TGTGCCAGCAGTGAAGGACGGTTCGTGGATAAGGACGAGCAGTACTTC	CASSEGRFVDKDEQYF
TRBV12-3/TRBV12-4	few	.	TRBJ2-7	TGTGCCAGCAGTTTAAAGGCAGGCCCCTACGAGCAGTACTTC	CASSLKAGPYEQYF
TRBV12-3/TRBV12-4	.	.	TRBJ1-1	TGTGCCAGCAGTCGTCGTGTGGAGCGAAACACTGAAGCTTTCTTT	CASSRRVERNTEAFF
TRBV7-3	few	.	TRBJ1-6	TGTGCCAGCAGCTTAAACAGGGATTCACCCCTCAACTTT	CASSLNRDSPLNF
TRBV20-1	many	.	TRBJ1-5	TGCAGTGCTAGCCTCAGGGATGGCAATCAGCCCCAGCATTTT	CSASLRDGNQPQHF